This TCR beta chain originates from a study of blood T cells in healthy people across ages. For the second PCR, which ran for 7 to 11 cycles, a sample-barcoded 5' primer and a J-beta primer mix were used. One entry per CDR3 protein results from TCRdb running MiXCR on the 5' RACE reads. The sample contains about 1,400,000 distinct CDR3 sequences, 40% to 50% of which appear only once. The CDR3 is 16 amino acids. J gave up 4 bases and V 5 bases, and 13 bases lay outside the gene matches. Germline CDR1 SEHNR, CDR2 FQNEAQ (reference sequence). The chain is built from TRBV7-9 and TRBJ2-7; 8 bases line up with TRBD1. Sequencing was carried out using blood. The TCR was taken from a woman aged 18-35 years in good health. CDR3 sequence reads: CASSPAPGTGVYEQYF. The CDR3 bases are TGTGCCAGCAGCCCTGCTCCCGGGACAGGAGTTTACGAGCAGTACTTC. Full variable domain (missing parts from reference TRBV7-9 and TRBJ2-7): DTGVSQNPRHKITKRGQNVTFRCDPISEHNRLYWYRQTLGQGPEFLTYFQNEAQLEKSRLLSDRFSAERPKGSFSTLEIQRTEQGDSAMYLCASSPAPGTGVYEQYFGPGTRLTVT.